Reported below is one T cell receptor beta chain. Its specificity is not known. This sample is drawn from a study of T cells in localized non-small cell lung cancer. General study findings and limits: Longer overall survival associated with higher blood T cell density; shorter survival with higher adjacent-lung clonality. It remains possible that heterogeneity exists, since only one tumor region was sequenced.

Sequenced by immunoSEQ multiplex PCR; TCRdb stores in-frame clones only, minus some. The sample has tens of thousands of clones, around nine tenths seen once. Per the germline V gene, CDR1 is MDHEN and CDR2 is SYDVKM. Germline trimming cut 3 bases from V and 10 bases from J; bases unmatched to any gene: 10. This CDR3 contains 16 residues. This TCR was sampled from a man aged 35 to 69 with stage I squamous cell lung carcinoma. The chain carries TRBV28 and TRBJ2-1; 12 nucleotides agree with TRBD1. The sequenced sample was peripheral blood, obtained before any cancer treatment. CDR3 protein: CASSLAGTGGFGEQFF. The DNA for the CDR3 is TGTGCCAGCAGTTTGGCCGGGACAGGGGGCTTTGGAGAGCAGTTCTTC.